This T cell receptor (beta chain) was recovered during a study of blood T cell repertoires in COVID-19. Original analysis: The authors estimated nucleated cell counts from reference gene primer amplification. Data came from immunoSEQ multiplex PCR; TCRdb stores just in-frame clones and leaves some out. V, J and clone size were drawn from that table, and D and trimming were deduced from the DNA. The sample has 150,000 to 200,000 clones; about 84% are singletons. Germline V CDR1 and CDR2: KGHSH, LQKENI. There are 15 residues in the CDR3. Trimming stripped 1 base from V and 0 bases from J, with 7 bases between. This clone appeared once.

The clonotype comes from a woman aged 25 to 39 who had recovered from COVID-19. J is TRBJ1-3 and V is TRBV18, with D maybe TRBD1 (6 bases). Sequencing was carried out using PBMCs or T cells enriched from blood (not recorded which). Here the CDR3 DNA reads TGTGCCAGCTCACCACTGACAGGCTCTGGAAACACCATATATTTT. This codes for CASSPLTGSGNTIYF.